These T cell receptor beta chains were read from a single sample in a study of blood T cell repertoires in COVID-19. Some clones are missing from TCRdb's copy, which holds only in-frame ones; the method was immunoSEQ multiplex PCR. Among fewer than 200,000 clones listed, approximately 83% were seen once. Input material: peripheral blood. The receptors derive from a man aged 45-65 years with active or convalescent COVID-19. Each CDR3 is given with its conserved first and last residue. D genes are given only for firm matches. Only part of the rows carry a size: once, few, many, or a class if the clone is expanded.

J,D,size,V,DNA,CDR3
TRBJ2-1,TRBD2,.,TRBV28,TGTGCCAGCAGTTTATTAGGAGCGGGAGGACGAGATGAGCAGTTCTTC,CASSLLGAGGRDEQFF
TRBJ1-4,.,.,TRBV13,TGTGCCAGCAGCACAATGGCTCCCAGGGCCCATTCAACTAATGAAAAACTGTTTTTT,CASSTMAPRAHSTNEKLFF
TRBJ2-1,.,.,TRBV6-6,TGTGCCAGCAGGGGCAGGGAAATCAGCTCCTACAATGAGCAGTTCTTC,CASRGREISSYNEQFF
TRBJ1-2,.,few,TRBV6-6,TGTGCCAGCAGCCTAACCTATGGCTACACCTTC,CASSLTYGYTF
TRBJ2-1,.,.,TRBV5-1,TGCGCCAGCAGCTTTGGGACTTACAATGAGCAGTTCTTC,CASSFGTYNEQFF
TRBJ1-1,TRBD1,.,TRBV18,TGTGCCAGCTTTCTGGGACAGGGAAACACTGAAGCTTTCTTT,CASFLGQGNTEAFF
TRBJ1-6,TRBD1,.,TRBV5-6,TGTGCCAGCACCCCCCGGGACAGAAGGGCGCCCCTCCACTTT,CASTPRDRRAPLHF
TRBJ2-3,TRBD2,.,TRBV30,TGTGCCTGGAGTGATAGCGGGGTAGATACGCAGTATTTT,CAWSDSGVDTQYF
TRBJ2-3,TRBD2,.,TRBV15,TGTGCCACCAGCAGAACTAGCGGGGGGGTCACAGATACGCAGTATTTT,CATSRTSGGVTDTQYF
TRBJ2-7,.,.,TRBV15,TGTGCCACCAGCAGAGACCTGGTCCCAGGCTACGAGCAGTACTTC,CATSRDLVPGYEQYF
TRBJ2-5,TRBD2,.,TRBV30,TGTGCCTGGAGTTTTGGGACTAGCGGGAGTAAAGAGACCCAGTACTTC,CAWSFGTSGSKETQYF
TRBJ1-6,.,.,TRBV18,TGTGCCAGCTCCCCAGAGGGTAGGGGGAATTCACCCCTCCACTTT,CASSPEGRGNSPLHF
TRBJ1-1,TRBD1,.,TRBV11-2,TGTGCCAGCAGCTTAACGGACAGGGCCGAAGCTTTCTTT,CASSLTDRAEAFF
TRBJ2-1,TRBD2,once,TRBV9,TGTGCCAGCAGCGTAGGGACAGGGACTAGCGCCCCAGTAGGGGAGCAGTTCTTC,CASSVGTGTSAPVGEQFF
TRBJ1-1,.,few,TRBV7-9,TGTGCCAGCAGCTTAGGAGGACAAACTCCAGAAGCTTTCTTT,CASSLGGQTPEAFF
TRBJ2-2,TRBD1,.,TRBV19,TGTGCCAGTAGTATGGGACAGCTCACCGGGGAGCTGTTTTTT,CASSMGQLTGELFF
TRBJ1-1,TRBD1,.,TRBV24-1,TGTGCCACCAGTGGCCAAGCAGACAGGGGCTTTATGAACACTGAAGCTTTCTTT,CATSGQADRGFMNTEAFF
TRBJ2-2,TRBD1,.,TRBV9,TGTGCCAGCAGCCCTCGACAGGGTGTCGGCGGGGAGCTGTTTTTT,CASSPRQGVGGELFF
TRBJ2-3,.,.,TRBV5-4,TGTGCCAGCTTGTCTCCGGAGTTTTCAGATACGCAGTATTTT,CASLSPEFSDTQYF
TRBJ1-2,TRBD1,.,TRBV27,TGTGCCAGCAGTAAAAGGACAGGGGTTGATCGGAACTACTATGGCTACACCTTC,CASSKRTGVDRNYYGYTF
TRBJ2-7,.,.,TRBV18,TGTGCCAGCTCATCTCTCTACGAGCAGTACTTC,CASSSLYEQYF
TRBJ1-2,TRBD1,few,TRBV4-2,TGTGCCAGCAGCCAATTGGGGGACAGGGACTATGGCTACACCTTC,CASSQLGDRDYGYTF
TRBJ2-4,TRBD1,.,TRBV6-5,TGTGCCAGCAGCGGGACAGGGGAGTGGAACATTCAGTACTTC,CASSGTGEWNIQYF
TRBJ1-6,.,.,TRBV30,TGTGCCTGGAGTGTTGACAGACTCGTCACCCTCCACTTT,CAWSVDRLVTLHF
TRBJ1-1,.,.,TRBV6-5,TGTGCCAGCAGTTACGGGGGGGCCATTGAAGCTTTCTTT,CASSYGGAIEAFF
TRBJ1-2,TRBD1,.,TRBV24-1,TGTGCCACCAGTGATCAACAGGGGGACTATGGCTACACCTTC,CATSDQQGDYGYTF
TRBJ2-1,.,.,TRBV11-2,TGTGCCAGCAGCGCGGGGTACAACTACAATGAGCAGTTCTTC,CASSAGYNYNEQFF
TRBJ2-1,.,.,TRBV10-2,TGCGCCAGCAGTGAGGGAGTTCCCGGGTTCCCCTACAATGAGCAGTTCTTC,CASSEGVPGFPYNEQFF
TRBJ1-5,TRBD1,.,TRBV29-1,TGCAGCGTGGCGCAGGGGACAGGGGTCAATCAGCCCCAGCATTTT,CSVAQGTGVNQPQHF
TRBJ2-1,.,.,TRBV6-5,TGTGCCAGCAGTTTCAGAGGGGGGGGCGACAATGAGCAGTTCTTC,CASSFRGGGDNEQFF
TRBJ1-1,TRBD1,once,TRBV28,TGTGCCAGCAGTTTACGGCAGGGGGCGGGGAACACTGAAGCTTTCTTT,CASSLRQGAGNTEAFF
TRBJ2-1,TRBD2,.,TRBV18,TGTGCCAGCTCACCACCGGCTAGCGGGAAGATGAATGAGCAGTTCTTC,CASSPPASGKMNEQFF
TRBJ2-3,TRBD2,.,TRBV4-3,TGCGCCAGCAGCCAAGACCTAGCGGGGGGGGGCACAGATACGCAGTATTTT,CASSQDLAGGGTDTQYF